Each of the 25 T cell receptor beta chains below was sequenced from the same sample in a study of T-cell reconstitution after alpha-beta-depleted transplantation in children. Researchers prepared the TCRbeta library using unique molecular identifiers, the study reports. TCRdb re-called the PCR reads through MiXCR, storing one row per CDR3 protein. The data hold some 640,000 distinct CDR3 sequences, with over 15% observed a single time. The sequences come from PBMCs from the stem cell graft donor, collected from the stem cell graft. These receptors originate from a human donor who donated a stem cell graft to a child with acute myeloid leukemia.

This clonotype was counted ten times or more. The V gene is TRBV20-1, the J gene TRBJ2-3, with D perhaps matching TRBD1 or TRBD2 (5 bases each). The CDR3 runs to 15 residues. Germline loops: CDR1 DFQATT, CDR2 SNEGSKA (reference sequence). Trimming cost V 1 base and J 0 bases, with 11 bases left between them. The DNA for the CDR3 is TGCAGTGCTAGAGTGAGGGGCCGTAGCACAGATACGCAGTATTTT. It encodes CSARVRGRSTDTQYF.

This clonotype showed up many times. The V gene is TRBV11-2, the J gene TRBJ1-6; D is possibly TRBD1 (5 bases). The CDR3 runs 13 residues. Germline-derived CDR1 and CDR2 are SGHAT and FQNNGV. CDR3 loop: CASQGNIGLPLHF. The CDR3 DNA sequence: TGTGCTAGTCAGGGCAATATCGGTTTACCCCTCCACTTT.

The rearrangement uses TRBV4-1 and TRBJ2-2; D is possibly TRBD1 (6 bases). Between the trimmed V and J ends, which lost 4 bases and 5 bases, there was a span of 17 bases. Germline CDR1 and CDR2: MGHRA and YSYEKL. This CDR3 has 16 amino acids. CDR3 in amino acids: CASSREWGPRTGELFF. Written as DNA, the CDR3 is TGCGCCAGCAGCCGAGAGTGGGGGCCGCGGACCGGGGAGCTGTTTTTT.

The CDR3 DNA follows: TGTGCCAGCAGCTCGGATAGACAGGGGGACATTCAGTACTTC. Amino acids: CASSSDRQGDIQYF. The rearrangement uses TRBV11-3 and TRBJ2-4, with TRBD1 matching 9 bases. J gave up 8 bases and V 4 bases, and 6 bases lay outside the gene matches. The CDR3 is 14 residues long. Germline-derived CDR1 and CDR2 are SGHNT and YENEEA.

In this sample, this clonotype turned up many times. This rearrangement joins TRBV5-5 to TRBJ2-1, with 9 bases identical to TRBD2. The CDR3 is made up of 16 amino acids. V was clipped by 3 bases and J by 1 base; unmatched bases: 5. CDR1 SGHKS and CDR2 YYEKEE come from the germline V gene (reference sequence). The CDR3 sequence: CASSSTGLASYNEQFF. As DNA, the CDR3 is TGTGCCAGCAGCTCTACAGGACTAGCGTCCTACAATGAGCAGTTCTTC. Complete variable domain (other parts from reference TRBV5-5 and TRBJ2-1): DAGVTQSPTHLIKTRGQQVTLRCSPISGHKSVSWYQQVLGQGPQFIFQYYEKEERGRGNFPDRFSARQFPNYSSELNVNALLLGDSALYLCASSSTGLASYNEQFFGPGTRLTVL.

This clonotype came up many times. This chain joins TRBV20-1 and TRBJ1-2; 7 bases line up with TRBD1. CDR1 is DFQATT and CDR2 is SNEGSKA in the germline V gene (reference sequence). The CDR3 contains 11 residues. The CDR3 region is CSVKGAGGYTF. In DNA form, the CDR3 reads TGCAGCGTCAAGGGGGCAGGAGGCTACACCTTC.

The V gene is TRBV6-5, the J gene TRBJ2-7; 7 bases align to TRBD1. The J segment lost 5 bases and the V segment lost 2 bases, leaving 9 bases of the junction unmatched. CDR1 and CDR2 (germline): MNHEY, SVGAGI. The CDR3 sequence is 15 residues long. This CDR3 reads CASSYKATGVNEQYF. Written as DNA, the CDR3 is TGTGCCAGCAGTTACAAGGCCACAGGGGTCAACGAGCAGTACTTC.

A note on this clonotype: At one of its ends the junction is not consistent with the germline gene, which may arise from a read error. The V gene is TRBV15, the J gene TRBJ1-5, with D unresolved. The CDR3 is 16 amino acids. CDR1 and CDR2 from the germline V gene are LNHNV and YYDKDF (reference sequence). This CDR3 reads CATNREGRYSNQPQHF. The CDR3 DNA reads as TGTGCCACCAACAGAGAGGGCAGGTATAGCAATCAGCCCCAGCATTTT. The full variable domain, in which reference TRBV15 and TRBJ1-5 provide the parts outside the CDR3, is DAMVIQNPRYQVTQFGKPVTLSCSQTLNHNVMYWYQQKSSQAPKLLFHYYDKDFNNEADTPDNFQSRRPNTSFCFLDIRSPGLGDTAMYLCATNREGRYSNQPQHFGDGTRLSIL.

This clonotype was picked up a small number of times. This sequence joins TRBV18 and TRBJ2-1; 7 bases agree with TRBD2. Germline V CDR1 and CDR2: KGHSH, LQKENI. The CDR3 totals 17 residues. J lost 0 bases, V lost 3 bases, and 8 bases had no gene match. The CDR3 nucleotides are TGTGCCAGCTCACCCGGGGGGTGGGTAAGCTCCTACAATGAGCAGTTCTTC. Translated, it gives CASSPGGWVSSYNEQFF.

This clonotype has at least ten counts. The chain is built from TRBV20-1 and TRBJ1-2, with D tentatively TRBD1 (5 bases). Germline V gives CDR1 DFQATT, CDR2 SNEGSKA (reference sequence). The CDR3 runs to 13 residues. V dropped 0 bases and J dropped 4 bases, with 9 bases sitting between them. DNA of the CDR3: TGCAGTGCTAGAGAGGGGGGGAGCTATGGCTACACCTTC. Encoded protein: CSAREGGSYGYTF.

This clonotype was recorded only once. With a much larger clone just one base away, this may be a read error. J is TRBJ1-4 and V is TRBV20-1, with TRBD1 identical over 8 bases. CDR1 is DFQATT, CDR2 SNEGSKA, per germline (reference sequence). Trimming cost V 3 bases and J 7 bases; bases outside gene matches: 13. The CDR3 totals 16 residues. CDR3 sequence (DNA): TGCAGTGCTAGTGATCCCATCACAGGGGGAGGTGAAAAACTGTTTTTT. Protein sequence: CSASDPITGGGEKLFF.

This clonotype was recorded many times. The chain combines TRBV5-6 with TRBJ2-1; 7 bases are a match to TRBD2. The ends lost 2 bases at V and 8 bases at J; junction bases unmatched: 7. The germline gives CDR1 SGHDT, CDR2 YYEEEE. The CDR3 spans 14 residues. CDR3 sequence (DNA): TGTGCCAGCAGCTTCGGGGGGTCTCACTATGAGCAGTTCTTC. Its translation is CASSFGGSHYEQFF. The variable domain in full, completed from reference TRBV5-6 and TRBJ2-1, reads DAGVTQSPTHLIKTRGQQVTLRCSPKSGHDTVSWYQQALGQGPQFIFQYYEEEERQRGNFPDRFSGHQFPNYSSELNVNALLLGDSALYLCASSFGGSHYEQFFGPGTRLTVL.

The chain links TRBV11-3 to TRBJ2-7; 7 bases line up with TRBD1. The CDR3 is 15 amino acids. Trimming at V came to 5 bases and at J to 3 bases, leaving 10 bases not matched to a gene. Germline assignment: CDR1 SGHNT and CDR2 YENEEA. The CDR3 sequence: CASSATGDRDYEQYF. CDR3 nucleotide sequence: TGTGCCAGCAGCGCTACAGGGGACCGGGACTACGAGCAGTACTTC. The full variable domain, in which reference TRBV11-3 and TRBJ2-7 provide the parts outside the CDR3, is EAGVVQSPRYKIIEKKQPVAFWCNPISGHNTLYWYLQNLGQGPELLIRYENEEAVDDSQLPKDRFSAERLKGVDSTLKIQPAELGDSAVYLCASSATGDRDYEQYFGPGTRLTVT.

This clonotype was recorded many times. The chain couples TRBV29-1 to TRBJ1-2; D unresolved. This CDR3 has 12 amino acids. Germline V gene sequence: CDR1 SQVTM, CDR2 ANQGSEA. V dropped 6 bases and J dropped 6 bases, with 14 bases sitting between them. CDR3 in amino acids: CSVTMGAHGYTF. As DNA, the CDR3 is TGCAGCGTAACCATGGGAGCCCATGGCTACACCTTC.

CDR3 residues: CASRPNGQVLSYNEQFF. The CDR3 DNA reads as TGTGCCAGCAGGCCTAACGGACAGGTACTCTCCTACAATGAGCAGTTCTTC. The chain has TRBV28 and TRBJ2-1, with 7 nucleotides matching TRBD1. This CDR3 comprises 17 residues. Per the germline V gene, CDR1 is MDHEN and CDR2 is SYDVKM. Trimming cost V 6 bases and J 0 bases; bases outside gene matches: 11.

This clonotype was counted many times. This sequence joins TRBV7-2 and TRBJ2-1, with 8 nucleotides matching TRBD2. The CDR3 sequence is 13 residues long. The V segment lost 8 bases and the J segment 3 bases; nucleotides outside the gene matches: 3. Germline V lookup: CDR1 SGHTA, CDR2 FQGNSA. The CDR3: CASAGGFYNEQFF. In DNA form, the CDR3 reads TGTGCCAGCGCGGGGGGCTTCTACAATGAGCAGTTCTTC.

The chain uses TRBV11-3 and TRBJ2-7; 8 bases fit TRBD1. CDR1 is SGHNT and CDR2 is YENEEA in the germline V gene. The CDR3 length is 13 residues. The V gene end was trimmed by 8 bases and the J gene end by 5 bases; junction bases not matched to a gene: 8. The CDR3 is CASCEGQGDEQYF. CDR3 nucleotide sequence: TGTGCCAGCTGTGAAGGACAGGGCGACGAGCAGTACTTC.

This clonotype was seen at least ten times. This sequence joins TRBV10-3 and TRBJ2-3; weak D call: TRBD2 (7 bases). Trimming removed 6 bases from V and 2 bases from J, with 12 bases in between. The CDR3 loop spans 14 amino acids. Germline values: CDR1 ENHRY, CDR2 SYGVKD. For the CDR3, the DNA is TGTGCCATCAGGATGGGGGGGCTCACAGATACGCAGTATTTT. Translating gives CAIRMGGLTDTQYF.

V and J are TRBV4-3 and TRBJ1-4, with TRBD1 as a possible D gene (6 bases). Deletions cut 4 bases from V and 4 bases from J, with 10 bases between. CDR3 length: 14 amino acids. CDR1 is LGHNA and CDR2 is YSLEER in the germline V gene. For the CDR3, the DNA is TGCGCCAGCAGCCGGACAGTAAATAATGAAAAACTGTTTTTT. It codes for CASSRTVNNEKLFF.

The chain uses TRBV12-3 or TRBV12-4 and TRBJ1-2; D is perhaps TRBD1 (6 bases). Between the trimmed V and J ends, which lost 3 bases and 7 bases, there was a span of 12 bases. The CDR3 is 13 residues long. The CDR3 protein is CASSFRAGAGYTF. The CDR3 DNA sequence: TGTGCCAGCAGTTTTCGGGCAGGGGCTGGCTACACCTTC.

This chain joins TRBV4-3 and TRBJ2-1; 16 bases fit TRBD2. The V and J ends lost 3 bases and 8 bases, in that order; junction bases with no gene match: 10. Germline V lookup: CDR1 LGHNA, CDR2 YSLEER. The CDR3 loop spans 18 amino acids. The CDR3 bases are TGCGCCAGCAGCCACCTCACCGGGACTAGCGGGGGGGTACATGAGCAGTTCTTC. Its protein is CASSHLTGTSGGVHEQFF.

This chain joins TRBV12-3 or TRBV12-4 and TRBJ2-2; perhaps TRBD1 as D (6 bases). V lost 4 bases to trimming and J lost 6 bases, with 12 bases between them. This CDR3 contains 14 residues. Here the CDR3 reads CASSSAQGPGELFF. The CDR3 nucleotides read TGTGCCAGCAGTTCGGCACAGGGTCCCGGGGAGCTGTTTTTT.

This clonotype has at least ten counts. DNA of the CDR3: TGCGCCAGCAGCACGTCCTGGTCGGGAGATTCACCCCTCCACTTT. This translates into CASSTSWSGDSPLHF. V is TRBV5-1 and J is TRBJ1-6; D not certain. The CDR3 is made up of 15 amino acids. Trimming left V 4 bases short and J 8 bases short, with 16 bases between. Per the germline V gene, CDR1 is SGHRS and CDR2 is YFSETQ. Drawing the rest from reference TRBV5-1 and TRBJ1-6, the complete variable domain is KAGVTQTPRYLIKTRGQQVTLSCSPISGHRSVSWYQQTPGQGLQFLFEYFSETQRNKGNFPGRFSGRQFSNSRSEMNVSTLELGDSALYLCASSTSWSGDSPLHFGNGTRLTVT.

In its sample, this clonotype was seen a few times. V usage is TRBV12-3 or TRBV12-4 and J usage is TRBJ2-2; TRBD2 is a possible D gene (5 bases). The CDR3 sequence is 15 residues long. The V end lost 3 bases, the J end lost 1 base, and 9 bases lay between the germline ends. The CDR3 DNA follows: TGTGCCAGCAGTTTTCATCGGGGGAACACCGGGGAGCTGTTTTTT. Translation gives CASSFHRGNTGELFF.

The CDR3 reads CASSDGAYEQYF. The CDR3 coding sequence is TGTGCCAGCAGCGACGGGGCTTACGAGCAGTACTTC. The V call is TRBV7-9, the J call TRBJ2-7, with D perhaps TRBD1 or TRBD2 (5 bases each). Per the germline V gene, CDR1 is SEHNR and CDR2 is FQNEAQ (reference sequence). The CDR3 sequence is 12 residues long. Trimming stripped 5 bases from V and 4 bases from J, with 9 bases between.